This T cell receptor (beta chain) was identified in a study of T cell responses to AZD1222 COVID-19 vaccine (dated by TCRdb to 2020 to 2022). The study in broad terms: TCR sequencing covered some 240 trial participants: around 210 given two doses of AZD1222 and approximately 25 given two doses of MenACWY control vaccine. Trial participants were enrolled by age into subgroups of 18-55, 56-69 and 70-plus years, and roughly 160, 29 and 62 TCR-sequenced participants, respectively, were included in these subgroups.

The germline V gene provides CDR1 SGHRS and CDR2 YFSETQ. Compared with germline, V lacks 2 bases and J lacks 6 bases; bases without a gene match: 5. The CDR3 runs 15 amino acids, cysteine and phenylalanine included. Only CDR3 DNA remains: 45 bases, in frame from the first base. As for this clone: There is no known antigen for this receptor. No base quality information exists; no much larger clone differs at one position.

Overall results and qualifications from the work: Because no day 14 peak-response samples were available, the repertoires could be characterized only after the peak T cell response. In the small 56-69-year group, the increase in depth fell short of significance, most likely because of low power. The whole spike protein was spanned by vaccine-associated CD4 TCRs, and dominant responses were seen in regions 160-218 and 743-854. Spike-specific TCR breadth and depth rose significantly after two AZD1222 doses compared with day 0 and with MenACWY recipients. Nearly half of unique spike-specific TCRs reportedly recognized epitopes outside regions mutated in the B.1.351 and B.1.1.7 variants. Most participants were white British and females outnumbered males, and the authors suggested that clonal diversity may have been underestimated. Conclusions about previously exposed vaccinees are limited because only 5 or 6 AZD1222 recipients were SARS-CoV-2 seropositive at baseline.

The CDR3 regions of human TCRbeta chains were subjected to immunosequencing. From the authors' description of their analysis: TCRs in the repertoires were matched against a reference library of SARS-CoV-2-specific TCRs that had been generated with the MIRA antigen-specificity platform. Breadth was defined as the fraction of unique TCRs that were SARS-CoV-2-associated. Depth was defined as the fraction of total T cells that were SARS-CoV-2-associated. Using the MIRA data, every spike-specific TCR was mapped to the spike region that the TCR reacted to and assigned to either a CD4 or a CD8 class. Log10-transformed breadth and depth values were compared by one-way ANOVA with Sidak's multiple comparisons tests. Drawn from immuneACCESS, this table holds only the in-frame rearrangements with V and J called that TCRdb kept. Clones are partly lost; checked studies trace under half to an unresolved V gene and leave the rest unexplained. The DNA gave D and trimming, while V, J and clone size come from that table. This sample gives about 77,000 clones in total; about 92% of them show up just once. Jointly, the top ten make up around 5.1% of the sample.

The time point label for this specimen denotes: about 28 days (+/-7) after the second vaccine dose. Because spike-specific TCR depth and breadth did not differ between the two schedules, AZD1222 recipients who got a second dose at roughly 4 weeks were pooled with those who got a second dose at roughly 12 weeks. Vaccinee samples came from UK trials COV001 and COV002, including a single-blind randomized controlled phase 2/3 trial of AZD1222 (ChAdOx1 nCoV-19) in healthy adults. For TCRbeta chain sequencing, PBMC samples were collected from trial participants at day 0 and at day 28 after the second dose.

The clonotype was recovered from an adult who received the AZD1222 COVID-19 vaccine. The V and J genes are TRBV5-1 and TRBJ1-6; the junction holds 7 bases that match TRBD1. The sequencing here drew on peripheral blood, taken 28 days after the second AZD1222 dose. This receptor carries the CDR3 CASSFGTALNSPLHF. The nucleotides are TGCGCCAGCAGCTTTGGGACAGCGCTTAATTCACCCCTCCACTTT.